The 18 T cell receptor beta chains below come from one sample, sequenced in a study of cytotoxic CD8 clonotypes in ibrutinib-treated CLL. Only in-frame clones appear in the TCRdb table, and some are missing; sequencing was by immunoSEQ multiplex PCR. The sample contains some 200,000 clones, more than 75% of which appear only once. The sequencing here drew on PBMCs, taken after 12 months of ibrutinib treatment. The source of these receptors is a human donor with chronic lymphocytic leukemia.

V usage is TRBV18 and J usage is TRBJ2-3; 9 bases are shared with TRBD2. This CDR3 contains 16 residues. The germline V gene encodes CDR1 KGHSH and CDR2 LQKENI. V shed 6 bases, J shed 0 bases, and the junction held 7 bases outside the gene matches. The CDR3 loop reads CASSKKAGGSTDTQYF. CDR3 in DNA: TGTGCCAGCTCCAAAAAGGCGGGAGGGAGCACAGATACGCAGTATTTT.

Points on this clone: The same CDR3 can be traced to other DNA sequences in this sample. The rearrangement joins TRBV6-1 to TRBJ1-1; D not certain. V shed 2 bases and J shed 3 bases, with 16 bases lying between them. The CDR3 has 16 residues. From germline, CDR1 is MNHNS and CDR2 SASEGT. The CDR3 is CASSERAYRGDTEAFF. CDR3 coding DNA: TGTGCCAGCAGTGAAAGGGCCTACCGTGGCGACACTGAAGCTTTCTTT.

This clone was seen only a few times. This sequence joins TRBV7-9 and TRBJ2-1, with a weak D call TRBD2 (6 bases). This CDR3 has 15 residues. Trimming removed 8 bases from V and 0 bases from J, with 14 bases in between. Germline lookup yields CDR1 SEHNR and CDR2 FQNEAQ (reference sequence). The chain's CDR3 is CASGGGILSYNEQFF. As DNA, the CDR3 is TGTGCCAGCGGCGGCGGGATTCTCTCCTACAATGAGCAGTTCTTC.

V usage is TRBV2 and J usage is TRBJ2-1; D possibly matches TRBD1 or TRBD2 (6 bases each). The CDR3 has 14 residues. V was cut by 7 bases and J by 1 base, with 11 bases left in between. Germline CDR1 SNHLY, CDR2 FYNNEI. The CDR3 region is CASIWGASYNEQFF. The CDR3 DNA is TGTGCCAGCATTTGGGGGGCTTCCTACAATGAGCAGTTCTTC.

This chain links TRBV6-1 with TRBJ2-5; D perhaps matches TRBD2 (6 bases). V was cut by 9 bases and J by 5 bases, with 19 bases left in between. The CDR3 totals 14 residues. Germline V gives CDR1 MNHNS, CDR2 SASEGT. The CDR3 here is CASGGTAYQETQYF. DNA for the CDR3: TGTGCCAGTGGCGGGACGGCCTATCAGGAGACCCAGTACTTC.

The chain employs TRBV5-6 and TRBJ2-3, with D uncertain. The CDR3 has 16 amino acids. Trimming pared 0 bases from V and 7 bases from J, leaving 18 bases between. Germline CDR1 reads SGHDT; CDR2 reads YYEEEE. Here the CDR3 reads CASSLAYRLGSYTQYF. DNA for the CDR3: TGTGCCAGCAGCTTGGCCTACAGACTCGGGTCGTATACGCAGTATTTT.

The rearrangement joins TRBV7-9 to TRBJ2-7; no definite D call. Trimming shortened V by 1 base and J by 1 base, and 8 bases separated the two germline ends. CDR1 and CDR2 (germline): SEHNR, FQNEAQ (reference sequence). The CDR3 sequence is 14 residues long. Here the CDR3 reads CASSLELGSYEQYF. The CDR3 nucleotides read TGTGCCAGCAGCTTAGAGTTAGGGTCCTACGAGCAGTACTTC.

Worth noting for this clone: The same CDR3 is also encoded by other DNA sequences in this sample. V usage is TRBV28 and J usage is TRBJ2-7; D gene uncertain. The CDR3 sequence is 11 residues long. In germline, CDR1 is MDHEN, CDR2 SYDVKM. V lost 6 bases to trimming and J lost 3 bases, with 6 bases between them. The CDR3 bases are TGTGCCAGCAGGCTAAACTACGAGCAGTACTTC. Translated: CASRLNYEQYF. Full variable domain (remainder filled in from reference TRBV28 and TRBJ2-7): DVKVTQSSRYLVKRTGEKVFLECVQDMDHENMFWYRQDPGLGLRLIYFSYDVKMKEKGDIPEGYSVSREKKERFSLILESASTNQTSMYLCASRLNYEQYFGPGTRLTVT.

In this sample, this clone turned up once. The chain joins TRBV5-1 to TRBJ2-1; TRBD1 aligns across 8 bases. The CDR3 spans 16 residues. Germline V gene data show CDR1 as SGHRS and CDR2 as YFSETQ. Losses at the gene ends were 0 bases for V and 5 bases for J; bases not matched to a gene: 7. For the CDR3, the DNA is TGCGCCAGCAGCTTGGCCGTCGGACAGGGCGACAATGAGCAGTTCTTC. Encoded protein: CASSLAVGQGDNEQFF.

The chain employs TRBV19 and TRBJ2-1; 7 bases agree with TRBD2. Germline CDR1 and CDR2: LNHDA and SQIVND (reference sequence). V was pared by 3 bases and J by 7 bases, with 12 bases of the junction left unmatched. The CDR3 is made up of 16 amino acids. CDR3 sequence (DNA): TGTGCCAGTAGTATTATTGAGGCGGGAGCGGGGAATGAGCAGTTCTTC. Translated: CASSIIEAGAGNEQFF.

The V call is TRBV28, the J call TRBJ2-2; possible D gene TRBD2, 5 bases. This CDR3 is built from 17 residues. The V gene lost 3 bases and the J gene lost 1 base, with 15 bases spanning the gap. CDR1 is MDHEN, CDR2 SYDVKM, per germline. The CDR3 bases are TGTGCCAGCAGTTTGCCTCTAGCAATGGGGAACACCGGGGAGCTGTTTTTT. It specifies CASSLPLAMGNTGELFF.

This clone was seen more than once but under ten times. The rearrangement links TRBV7-8 to TRBJ2-5; TRBD2 matches at 9 bases. V shed 7 bases, J shed 2 bases, and the junction held 26 bases outside the gene matches. The germline gives CDR1 SGHVS, CDR2 FQNEAQ. The length of the CDR3 is 21 residues. The CDR3 protein is CASIVAGGRPNQIGEQETQYF. The CDR3 DNA is TGTGCCAGCATCGTCGCGGGAGGGAGGCCGAACCAGATAGGAGAACAAGAGACCCAGTACTTC. Full variable domain (missing parts from reference TRBV7-8 and TRBJ2-5): GAGVSQSPRYKVAKRGQDVALRCDPISGHVSLFWYQQALGQGPEFLTYFQNEAQLDKSGLPSDRFFAERPEGSVSTLKIQRTQQEDSAVYLCASIVAGGRPNQIGEQETQYFGPGTRLLVL.

This clone was detected ten times or more. The chain recombines TRBV5-1 with TRBJ1-6; no clear D gene. Trimming cost V 3 bases and J 10 bases, with 11 bases left between them. Germline CDR1 is SGHRS and CDR2 is YFSETQ. The CDR3 is made up of 13 amino acids. The CDR3 DNA is TGCGCCAGCAGCTCTGTGGGTGAATCACCCCTCCACTTT. This encodes CASSSVGESPLHF.

This clone was detected only once. The chain uses TRBV5-1 and TRBJ2-3; D not certain. The CDR3 sequence is 15 residues long. CDR1 SGHRS and CDR2 YFSETQ come from the germline V gene. Between the trimmed V and J ends, which lost 0 bases and 2 bases, there was a span of 10 bases. The CDR3 sequence is CASSLEAIYTDTQYF. The CDR3 DNA reads TGCGCCAGCAGCTTGGAAGCGATCTACACAGATACGCAGTATTTT.

The chain combines TRBV5-1 with TRBJ2-7; 11 bases are a match to TRBD1. This CDR3 is built from 16 residues. Germline V CDR1 and CDR2: SGHRS, YFSETQ. J gave up 5 bases and V 4 bases, and 11 bases lay outside the gene matches. The CDR3 DNA reads TGCGCCAGCAGCCCACCGGGACAGGGGGAAGTAAACGAGCAGTACTTC. It is translated as CASSPPGQGEVNEQYF.

The sample holds one count of this clone. The chain uses TRBV5-1 and TRBJ1-2, with TRBD1 as a possible D gene (5 bases). The ends were cut back, 3 bases at V and 7 bases at J, with 19 bases in the middle. The CDR3 is made up of 15 amino acids. Germline CDR1 is SGHRS and CDR2 is YFSETQ. Here the CDR3 DNA reads TGCGCCAGCAGCTCGACAGTCCCGCTGGAAAGTGGCTACACCTTC. It is translated as CASSSTVPLESGYTF.

The rearrangement links TRBV7-9 to TRBJ1-1; possibly TRBD1 for D (5 bases). Germline values: CDR1 SEHNR, CDR2 FQNEAQ (reference sequence). V was cut by 5 bases and J by 3 bases, with 13 bases left in between. The CDR3 extends over 14 amino acids. The CDR3 sequence: CASSEIWGDTEAFF. The CDR3 nucleotides read TGTGCCAGCAGCGAAATCTGGGGGGACACTGAAGCTTTCTTT.

CDR3 coding DNA: TGTGCCAGCAGCCCCGACCTACTAGCGGGAAACTACGAGCAGTACTTC. Translation gives CASSPDLLAGNYEQYF. The chain has TRBV7-9 and TRBJ2-7; TRBD2 agrees at 10 bases. This CDR3 has 16 amino acids. The germline V gene has CDR1 SEHNR and CDR2 FQNEAQ (reference sequence). V lost 5 bases to trimming and J lost 3 bases; unmatched junction nucleotides: 10.